This T cell receptor beta chain was profiled in a study of regulatory T cells in long-lasting Graves disease. From germline, CDR1 is MNHNS and CDR2 SASEGT. V lost 7 bases to trimming and J lost 7 bases; unmatched junction nucleotides: 10. The CDR3 covers 14 residues. Sequencing libraries for TCR beta were prepared with iRepertoire HTBI primers and Arm-PCR of CDR3 regions. In TCRdb, the multiplex PCR reads were re-called with MiXCR into one record per CDR3 protein. The table lists around 480,000 distinct CDR3 sequences, around 15% of them singletons. Time point of the sample: newly diagnosed GD, antithyroid drugs for less than 3 months. PBMC-derived RNA was used for the TCR library. Only a few counts were recorded for this clonotype. This sample was also put to use in a study of T cells in Graves' hyperthyroidism and ophthalmopathy.

The sample was peripheral blood mononuclear cells (PBMCs), taken at new diagnosis, from a patient treated with antithyroid drugs. The rearrangement uses TRBV6-1 and TRBJ1-5; 7 bases match TRBD1. The sequence was obtained from a man aged 35 to 55 with Graves disease. This CDR3 is CASNKDRVPQPQHF. In DNA, the CDR3 is TGTGCCAGCAACAAAGACAGGGTCCCCCAGCCCCAGCATTTT.